This entry describes one T cell receptor beta chain. The antigen is not known. This record belongs to a study of T-cell reconstitution after alpha-beta-depleted transplantation in children. Study-level results: From newly produced T cells came most of the T-cell counts and diversity one year after transplant.

TCRbeta library construction was performed incorporating unique molecular identifiers. TCRdb analysed the PCR reads with MiXCR anew, one entry per CDR3 protein. This table has about 980,000 distinct CDR3 sequences, around 30% appearing once. The receptor was derived from a boy in the first two years of life who had a stem cell transplant for SCID, so the T cells may come from the graft donor. Sequenced here: PBMCs, mostly from graft donor cells, sampled 360 days after TCRalphabeta/CD19-depleted stem cell transplant.

CDR3 sequence (DNA): TGTGCCAGCAGCCCTCCGACAGGAGGGACTAGATCACCCCTCCACTTT. It codes for CASSPPTGGTRSPLHF. J is TRBJ1-6 and V is TRBV12-3 or TRBV12-4; D possibly corresponds to TRBD1 (6 bases). This CDR3 has 16 amino acids. Trimming pared 6 bases from V and 10 bases from J, leaving 22 bases between.